Following are 5 T cell receptor beta chains from one sample sequenced in a study of neoadjuvant anti-PD-1 for oral cavity cancer. The method was immunoSEQ multiplex PCR; TCRdb's version includes in-frame clones alone and lacks a portion of them. The sample includes approximately 15,000 clones, 60% to 80% of them seen just once. The sequences come from PBMCs, collected before nivolumab (anti-PD-1) treatment. These receptors were obtained from a person between 35 and 79 years old with oral cavity squamous cell carcinoma.

This clone was seen a few times. The chain recombines TRBV10-3 with TRBJ2-3; 9 bases fit TRBD2. Germline CDR1 reads ENHRY; CDR2 reads SYGVKD. The CDR3 sequence is 18 residues long. V lost 2 bases, J lost 0 bases, and 9 bases stayed unmatched. The CDR3 nucleotides are TGTGCCATCAGTGAGCAGGGCGGGCTAGCGGGGAGCACAGATACGCAGTATTTT. This gives the protein CAISEQGGLAGSTDTQYF.

This clone appeared a few times. The chain couples TRBV7-9 to TRBJ1-4, with D perhaps matching TRBD1 (5 bases). Trimming pared 6 bases from V and 0 bases from J, leaving 14 bases between. The CDR3 contains 16 residues. Germline V gene lookup returns CDR1 SEHNR and CDR2 FQNEAQ (reference sequence). In nucleotides, the CDR3 is TGTGCCAGCAGTTCCGGACACAGTGCAACTAATGAAAAACTGTTTTTT. This encodes CASSSGHSATNEKLFF.

V gene TRBV7-9 combines with J gene TRBJ2-7; unclear D gene. This CDR3 contains 16 residues. Germline lookup yields CDR1 SEHNR and CDR2 FQNEAQ (reference sequence). V lost 4 bases and J lost 4, with 20 bases in between. CDR3 sequence: CASSSPTTRSGYEQYF. The CDR3 DNA is TGTGCCAGCAGCTCGCCCACCACGCGGTCTGGGTACGAGCAGTACTTC.

V and J are TRBV19 and TRBJ2-1, with a tentative D call TRBD2 (5 bases). V shed 5 bases and J shed 9 bases, with 14 bases lying between them. The CDR3 totals 13 residues. The germline V gene encodes CDR1 LNHDA and CDR2 SQIVND (reference sequence). CDR3 nucleotide sequence: TGTGCCAGTAGTCCCGACTATATAGCTGAGCAGTTCTTC. Its protein is CASSPDYIAEQFF.

The gene calls are TRBV5-1 and TRBJ2-1, with D possibly matching TRBD1 (5 bases). The V and J ends lost 2 bases and 5 bases respectively, with 14 bases between them. CDR3 length: 15 residues. Germline loops: CDR1 SGHRS, CDR2 YFSETQ. CDR3 bases: TGCGCCAGCAGCTTCGGGCAGGGTGTCCACAATGAGCAGTTCTTC. The encoded protein is CASSFGQGVHNEQFF.